The table lists the clone carrying this TCR beta chain with a few counts. The antigen remains undetermined. This entry comes from a study of T cells after yellow fever vaccination. TCRdb re-called the 5' RACE reads through MiXCR, storing one row per CDR3 protein. The repertoire consists of nearly 350,000 distinct CDR3 sequences, with about 8.3% occurring once and the leading ten covering under 20%. Study findings and constraints: The secondary response showed a weaker magnitude and a faster peak, day 5 versus 15. Of the clonotypes, a small share occurred in both CD4 and CD8 compartments. Any FACS-sorted repertoire could hold abundant clonotypes that contaminate it from the bulk population. A large majority of primary-vaccination clones showed up again after the booster (approximately 96% CD4, roughly 88% CD8).

The sample in question was PBMCs, obtained about 49 days after the first yellow fever vaccination. This clonotype was sampled from a man younger than 30 who received the YFV17D yellow fever vaccine.

CDR3 nucleotide sequence: TGCAGTGCTAGAGGGCCAGGGCAGGGTACGCAGTATTTT. Translated, it gives CSARGPGQGTQYF. The V gene is TRBV20-1, the J gene TRBJ2-3, with a weak D call TRBD1 (5 bases). The CDR3 length is 13 residues. V gave up 1 base and J gave up 8 bases, with 13 bases separating them. Looked up from germline, CDR1 is DFQATT and CDR2 is SNEGSKA (reference sequence).